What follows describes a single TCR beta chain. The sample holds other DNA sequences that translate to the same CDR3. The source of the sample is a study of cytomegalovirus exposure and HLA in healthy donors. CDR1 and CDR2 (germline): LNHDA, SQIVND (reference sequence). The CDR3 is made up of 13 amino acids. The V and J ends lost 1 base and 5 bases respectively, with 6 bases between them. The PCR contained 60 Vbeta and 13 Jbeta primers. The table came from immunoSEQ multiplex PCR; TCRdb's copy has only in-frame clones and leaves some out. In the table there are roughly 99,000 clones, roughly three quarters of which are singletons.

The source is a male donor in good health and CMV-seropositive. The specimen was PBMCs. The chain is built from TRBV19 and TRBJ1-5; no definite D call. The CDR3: CASSIGLHQPQHF. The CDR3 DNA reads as TGTGCCAGTAGTATAGGGCTCCATCAGCCCCAGCATTTT.